The 10 T cell receptor beta chains in this list originate from one sample, sequenced in a study of control samples from healthy donors and cancer patients. Assay used: immunoSEQ multiplex PCR; TCRdb lists only in-frame clones, some missing. The sample gives roughly 120,000 clones, approximately 93% of which show up once; roughly 2.6% is in the top ten. Sequencing was carried out using blood. The receptors originated from a man younger than 40 in good health.

The chain joins TRBV27 to TRBJ1-2; 7 bases map to TRBD1. V was clipped by 3 bases and J by 0 bases; unmatched bases: 10. CDR3 length: 17 amino acids. CDR1 MNHEY and CDR2 SMNVEV come from the germline V gene (reference sequence). The CDR3 loop is CASSLSTGEKANYGYTF. CDR3 DNA sequence: TGTGCCAGCAGTTTGTCTACAGGGGAGAAGGCTAACTATGGCTACACCTTC.

V usage is TRBV21-1 and J usage is TRBJ2-2; TRBD2 reflects the table's D call only, with no check against the DNA. TRBV21-1 is deemed a pseudogene. This CDR3 region has 19 residues. The chain's CDR3 is CARGLPSPPGSVPVGELFF. For the CDR3, the DNA is TGTGCCAGGGGACTCCCCTCACCCCCAGGGAGTGTCCCTGTCGGGGAGCTGTTTTTT.

The chain links TRBV21-1 to TRBJ1-5. TRBV21-1 is annotated as a pseudogene. This CDR3 has 9 residues. This chain's CDR3 is CASGGRWHF. DNA of the CDR3: TGTGCCAGCGGGGGGCGATGGCATTTT.

The chain employs TRBV5-1 and TRBJ2-7; D not resolved. The CDR3 spans 13 residues. Germline V gene lookup returns CDR1 SGHRS and CDR2 YFSETQ. V lost 2 bases and J lost 12, with 18 bases in between. The CDR3 sequence: CASSFGERGVLYF. As DNA, the CDR3 is TGCGCCAGCAGCTTTGGTGAACGAGGAGTTCTGTACTTC. The complete variable domain, with remaining parts taken from reference TRBV5-1 and TRBJ2-7, reads KAGVTQTPRYLIKTRGQQVTLSCSPISGHRSVSWYQQTPGQGLQFLFEYFSETQRNKGNFPGRFSGRQFSNSRSEMNVSTLELGDSALYLCASSFGERGVLYFGPGTRLTVT.

The chain is built from TRBV19 and TRBJ2-3, with TRBD2 identical over 10 bases. V lost 5 bases to trimming and J lost 0 bases; unmatched junction nucleotides: 8. The germline V gene encodes CDR1 LNHDA and CDR2 SQIVND (reference sequence). This CDR3 comprises 17 residues. Here the CDR3 reads CASSRAGGPMSTDTQYF. The CDR3 nucleotides read TGTGCCAGTAGTCGAGCGGGGGGGCCCATGAGCACAGATACGCAGTATTTT.

This rearrangement joins TRBV10-3 to TRBJ2-7; 7 nucleotides match TRBD1. Germline assignment: CDR1 ENHRY and CDR2 SYGVKD. After removal of 0 bases from V and 5 bases from J, the junction contained 10 bases not matched to a gene. This CDR3 has 16 residues. CDR3 in DNA: TGTGCCATCAGTGAGTCGACGAGGGGGCGCGCGGACGAGCAGTACTTC. As protein: CAISESTRGRADEQYF.

CDR3 loop: CASSRDSSSGNTIYF. The DNA of the CDR3 is TGTGCCAGCAGCCGGGACTCATCCTCTGGAAACACCATATATTTT. This rearrangement joins TRBV5-5 to TRBJ1-3, with a tentative D call TRBD1 (5 bases). The V gene's germline CDR1 is SGHKS and CDR2 YYEKEE (reference sequence). This CDR3 is built from 15 residues. Trimming removed 4 bases at V and 0 bases at J, with 11 bases between.

The chain couples TRBV27 to TRBJ2-1; D might be TRBD2 (5 bases). The CDR3 has 20 residues. The V end was cut by 8 bases, the J end by 4 bases, with 33 bases between. The germline gives CDR1 MNHEY, CDR2 SMNVEV (reference sequence). This chain's CDR3 is CASAIPQLGLPGSFYNEQFF. CDR3 nucleotide sequence: TGTGCCAGCGCAATCCCTCAGCTCGGTCTCCCGGGGAGTTTTTACAATGAGCAGTTCTTC.

V gene TRBV14 combines with J gene TRBJ1-1; D uncertain. Per the germline V gene, CDR1 is SGHDN and CDR2 is FVKESK. The CDR3 contains 12 residues. V lost 0 bases and J lost 10, with 9 bases in between. The CDR3 protein is CASSQDYGPAFF. The CDR3 DNA reads TGTGCCAGCAGCCAAGATTACGGGCCAGCTTTCTTT.

Comment on this clone: In the same sample, other DNA sequences code for this CDR3. In nucleotides, the CDR3 is TGTGCCTGGAGTTCGCGCCTCTATGGCTACACCTTC. It codes for CAWSSRLYGYTF. The chain combines TRBV30 with TRBJ1-2; D gene ambiguous. Trimming shortened V by 2 bases and J by 4 bases, and 8 bases separated the two germline ends. The CDR3 is made up of 12 amino acids. CDR1 is GTSNPN and CDR2 is SVGIG in the germline V gene (reference sequence).